The 8 T cell receptor beta chains below come from one sample, sequenced in a study of blood T cells in healthy people across ages. Sample-barcoded 5' priming and a J-beta primer mix drove a second PCR of roughly 6 to 12 cycles. TCRdb reprocessed the 5' RACE reads with MiXCR, giving one entry per CDR3 protein. The table includes about 1.6 million distinct CDR3 sequences, about 32% detected once. Input material: blood. These receptors all come from a woman aged 30 to 39 in good health.

The chain has TRBV10-3 and TRBJ2-3, with 13 bases aligning to TRBD2. In germline, CDR1 is ENHRY, CDR2 SYGVKD. The CDR3 extends over 13 amino acids. After removal of 8 bases from V and 8 bases from J, the junction contained 4 bases not matched to a gene. The CDR3 nucleotides read TGTGCCATCCTCGGGACTAGCGGGGTTACGCAGTATTTT. Protein: CAILGTSGVTQYF.

The V call is TRBV7-2, the J call TRBJ2-2, with 8 bases aligning to TRBD1. Germline V CDR1 and CDR2: SGHTA, FQGNSA. The CDR3 sequence is 13 residues long. V shed 3 bases, J shed 6 bases, and the junction held 0 bases outside the gene matches. The CDR3 region is CASSFRGPGELFF. The DNA for the CDR3 is TGTGCCAGCAGCTTCAGGGGGCCCGGGGAGCTGTTTTTT. The full variable domain, rest sourced from reference TRBV7-2 and TRBJ2-2, is GAGVSQSPSNKVTEKGKDVELRCDPISGHTALYWYRQSLGQGLEFLIYFQGNSAPDKSGLPSDRFSAERTGGSVSTLTIQRTQQEDSAVYLCASSFRGPGELFFGEGSRLTVL.

This chain connects TRBV29-1 to TRBJ1-1, with TRBD1 as a possible D gene (5 bases). Germline values: CDR1 SQVTM, CDR2 ANQGSEA. The CDR3 is 10 residues long. Trimming took off 7 bases at V and 8 bases at J, with 11 bases between the two ends. CDR3 amino acids: CSGARGEAFF. The DNA for the CDR3 is TGCAGCGGTGCGAGGGGCGAAGCTTTCTTT. Variable domain in full (rest from reference TRBV29-1 and TRBJ1-1): SAVISQKPSRDICQRGTSLTIQCQVDSQVTMMFWYRQQPGQSLTLIATANQGSEATYESGFVIDKFPISRPNLTFSTLTVSNMSPEDSSIYLCSGARGEAFFGQGTRLTVV.

This clonotype showed up just a few times. V and J are TRBV3-1 and TRBJ2-3; 9 bases line up with TRBD2. V was clipped by 4 bases and J by 1 base; unmatched bases: 18. Germline-derived CDR1 and CDR2 are LGHDT and YNNKEL (reference sequence). This CDR3 contains 20 residues. CDR3 amino acids: CASSRDRGSGGEGGTDTQYF. In nucleotides, the CDR3 is TGTGCCAGCAGCCGAGATAGAGGTAGCGGGGGAGAGGGGGGCACAGATACGCAGTATTTT.

In this sample, this clonotype turned up a few times. The junction and the germline gene differ at one end; a read error may be behind it. The J gene is TRBJ2-1, the V gene TRBV6-1; D may be TRBD2 (5 bases). CDR1 and CDR2 from the germline V gene are MNHNS and SASEGT. The CDR3 length is 15 residues. CDR3 DNA: TGTGCCAGCATTGAAGGACTCGCGACCTACAATGAGCAGTTCTTC. Amino acid sequence: CASIEGLATYNEQFF.

This clonotype was recorded a few times. This chain uses TRBV20-1 with TRBJ1-2; 8 bases are a match to TRBD1. The V gene end was trimmed by 1 base and the J gene end by 6 bases; junction bases not matched to a gene: 7. This CDR3 has 14 amino acids. Looked up from germline, CDR1 is DFQATT and CDR2 is SNEGSKA (reference sequence). In DNA, the CDR3 is TGCAGTGCTAGAGCGACAGGGGCCCCTGATGGCTACACCTTC. Its protein product is CSARATGAPDGYTF.

This clonotype was seen a few times. This chain connects TRBV6-5 to TRBJ2-3; D possibly corresponds to TRBD2 (6 bases). V lost 4 bases and J lost 4, with 12 bases in between. Germline V gives CDR1 MNHEY, CDR2 SVGAGI. The length of the CDR3 is 14 residues. DNA for the CDR3: TGTGCCAGCAGTTGGATAGCGGATTCAGATACGCAGTATTTT. This translates into CASSWIADSDTQYF.

A note on this clonotype: A much larger clone differs by one base, so this may be a read error. The genes are TRBV7-6 and TRBJ2-3; D gene ambiguous. Germline V gene sequence: CDR1 SGHVS, CDR2 FNYEAQ. This CDR3 spans 14 amino acids. DNA of the CDR3: TGTGCCAACAGCTTAGACAAAAGCACAGATACGCAGTATTTT. It encodes CANSLDKSTDTQYF.